The subject of this entry is one TCR beta chain. This CDR3 has 15 amino acids. V was pared by 2 bases and J by 0 bases, with 8 bases between. The V gene's germline CDR1 is MNHEY and CDR2 SVGEGT. The entry originates in a study of T cell repertoires in cytomegalovirus infection. Each CDR3 protein is one row after TCRdb ran MiXCR on the reads. The sample lists approximately 400,000 distinct CDR3 sequences, approximately 32% occurring once. This sequence originates from a human donor in good health (CMV status not recorded). Some clones in this sample may be carry-over from other donors' samples. Sequencing was done on a sample of PBMCs. This chain joins TRBV6-2 or TRBV6-3 and TRBJ1-5; D remains ambiguous. For the CDR3, the DNA is TGTGCCAGCAGTTACCAAGTGAATAGCAATCAGCCCCAGCATTTT. Translated: CASSYQVNSNQPQHF.